This T cell receptor beta chain was captured in a study of shared clonotypes between healthy human individuals. Participating donors were healthy, HIV-negative adults free of recent acute infections or vaccinations. All of the donors resided in Nashville, Tennessee, and each was a Caucasian adult. The data were produced by immunoSEQ multiplex PCR, yet TCRdb's version contains in-frame clones alone and is incomplete. The sample lists about half a million clones, 79% occurring once. Of note for this clone: The antigen is unknown.

Study conclusions and caveats: Among donors, the sharing of clonotypes was expected to be influenced by sequencing depth. The sampled material consisted only of blood, and tissue repertoires are likely to differ.

The sample was PBMCs. This TCR derives from a woman aged 40 to 50 in good health. Some clones in this sample may be carry-over from other donors' samples.

The CDR3 loop is CASSVTGTHEQYF. Here the CDR3 DNA reads TGTGCCAGCAGTGTGACAGGGACCCACGAGCAGTACTTC. V and J are TRBV6-1 and TRBJ2-5; 7 bases are shared with TRBD1. The J call may be incorrect, as the DNA end agrees better with TRBJ2-7. CDR3 size: 13 residues. Germline loops: CDR1 MNHNS, CDR2 SASEGT.